This entry is about one T cell receptor (beta chain). What it recognizes is unknown. Data came from immunoSEQ multiplex PCR; TCRdb stores just in-frame clones and leaves some out. Among 150,000 to 200,000 clones listed, 80% to 85% were seen once. Germline loops: CDR1 SGHVS, CDR2 FNYEAQ. The CDR3 totals 12 residues. Trimming took 0 bases from V and 9 from J; bases not matched to a gene: 2. The sample originates from a study of cytomegalovirus exposure and HLA in healthy donors. The study's findings and limits: For most TCR sequences rarity was the rule, although some public TCRs occurred in many donors.

The clonotype comes from a man aged 25-45 years in good health and CMV-seropositive. The material sequenced was PBMCs. The chain joins TRBV7-6 to TRBJ2-7; TRBD1 agrees at 7 bases. CDR3 in DNA: TGTGCCAGCAGCTTAGCCACAGGGGCGCAGTACTTC. Translation gives CASSLATGAQYF.